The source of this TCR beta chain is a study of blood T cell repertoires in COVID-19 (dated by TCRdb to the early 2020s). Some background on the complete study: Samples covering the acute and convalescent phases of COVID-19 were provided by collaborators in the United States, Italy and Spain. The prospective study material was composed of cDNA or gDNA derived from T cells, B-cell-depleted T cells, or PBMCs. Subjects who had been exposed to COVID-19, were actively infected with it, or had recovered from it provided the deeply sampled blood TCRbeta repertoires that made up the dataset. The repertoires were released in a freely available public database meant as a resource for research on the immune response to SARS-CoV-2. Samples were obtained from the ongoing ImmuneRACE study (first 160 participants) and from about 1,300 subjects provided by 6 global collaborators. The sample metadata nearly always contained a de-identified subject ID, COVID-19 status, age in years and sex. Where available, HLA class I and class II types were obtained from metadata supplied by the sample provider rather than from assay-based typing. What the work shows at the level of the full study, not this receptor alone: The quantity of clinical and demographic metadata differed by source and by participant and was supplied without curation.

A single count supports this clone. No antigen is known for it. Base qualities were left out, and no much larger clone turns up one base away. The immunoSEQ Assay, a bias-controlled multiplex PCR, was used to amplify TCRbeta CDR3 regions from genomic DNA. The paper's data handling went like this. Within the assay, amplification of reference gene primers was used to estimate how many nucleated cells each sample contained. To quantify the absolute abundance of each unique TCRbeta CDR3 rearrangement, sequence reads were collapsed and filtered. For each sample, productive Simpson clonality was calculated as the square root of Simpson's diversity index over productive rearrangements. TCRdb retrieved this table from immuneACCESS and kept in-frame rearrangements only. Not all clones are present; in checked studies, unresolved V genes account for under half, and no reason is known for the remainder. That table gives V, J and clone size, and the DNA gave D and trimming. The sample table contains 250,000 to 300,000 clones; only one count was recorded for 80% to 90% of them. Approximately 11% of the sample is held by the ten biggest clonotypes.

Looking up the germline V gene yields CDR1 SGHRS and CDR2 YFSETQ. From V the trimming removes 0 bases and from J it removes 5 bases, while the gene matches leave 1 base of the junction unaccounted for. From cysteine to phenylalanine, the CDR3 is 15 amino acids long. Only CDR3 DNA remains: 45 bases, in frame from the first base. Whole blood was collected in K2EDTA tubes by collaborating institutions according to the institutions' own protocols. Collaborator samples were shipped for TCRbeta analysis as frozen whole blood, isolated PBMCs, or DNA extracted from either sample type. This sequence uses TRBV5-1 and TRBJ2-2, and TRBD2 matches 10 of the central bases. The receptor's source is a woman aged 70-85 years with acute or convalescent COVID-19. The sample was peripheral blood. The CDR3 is CASSLASGGTGELFF. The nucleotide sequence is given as TGCGCCAGCAGCTTGGCTAGCGGGGGTACCGGGGAGCTGTTTTTT.